A single sample gave rise to the 5 T cell receptor beta chains below, sequenced in a study of CD8+CD57+ T cells in acquired aplastic anemia. It was genomic DNA that served as the template for profiling TCR beta VDJ and CDR3. TCRdb reanalysed the reads using MiXCR and keeps one entry per CDR3 protein. The sample yields about 220,000 distinct CDR3 sequences, 34% seen once. Sequencing input: sorted CD4+, CD8+, or CD8+CD57+ T cells (not recorded which) from PBMCs. These receptor sequences come from a human donor in good health, serving as a control.

This clonotype occurred a few times. The chain carries TRBV6-5 and TRBJ1-4; maybe TRBD1 (6 bases). The V and J ends lost 0 bases and 7 bases respectively, with 12 bases between them. The CDR3 is made up of 15 amino acids. Germline V gives CDR1 MNHEY, CDR2 SVGAGI. DNA of the CDR3: TGTGCCAGCAGTTACTCGCAGGGGTTCGGTGAAAAACTGTTTTTT. This translates into CASSYSQGFGEKLFF.

V and J are TRBV29-1 and TRBJ2-7; 9 bases agree with TRBD2. CDR3 length: 17 amino acids. Germline V gives CDR1 SQVTM, CDR2 ANQGSEA. Trimming at V came to 6 bases and at J to 4 bases, leaving 19 bases not matched to a gene. This CDR3 reads CSVGSRWVAGEAYEQYF. In DNA, the CDR3 is TGCAGCGTCGGGTCTAGGTGGGTAGCGGGAGAAGCATACGAGCAGTACTTC.

This clonotype has only one observation. The chain links TRBV2 to TRBJ1-1; D is ambiguous. The CDR3 sequence is 10 residues long. V shed 8 bases and J shed 5 bases, with 6 bases lying between them. Germline lookup yields CDR1 SNHLY and CDR2 FYNNEI. The CDR3 coding sequence is TGTGCCAGCCGGCGGACTGAAGCTTTCTTT. This sequence encodes CASRRTEAFF.

In this sample, this clonotype turned up many times. CDR3 sequence reads: CASSIKGLETEAFF. The CDR3, as DNA: TGTGCCAGTAGTATAAAGGGGTTGGAAACTGAAGCTTTCTTT. The chain uses TRBV19 and TRBJ1-1; D perhaps matches TRBD1 (5 bases). The CDR3 has 14 residues. Deletions cut 2 bases from V and 5 bases from J, with 12 bases between. In germline, CDR1 is LNHDA, CDR2 SQIVND (reference sequence).

The chain employs TRBV11-3 and TRBJ1-2; no clear D gene. The CDR3 has 14 amino acids. V dropped 4 bases and J dropped 8 bases, with 17 bases sitting between them. Germline V gives CDR1 SGHNT, CDR2 YENEEA. The CDR3 here is CASSSGTMREGYTF. CDR3 in DNA: TGTGCCAGCAGCTCGGGTACTATGAGGGAAGGCTACACCTTC.